This TCR beta chain was identified in a study of CD8 T cells in Susac syndrome. Whole-study findings and limits: The number of individuals included in the study's TCR sequencing and HLA analysis was acknowledged as relatively small.

Random hexamers were used to reverse transcribe about 0.5 to 1 ug of RNA. Via MiXCR, TCRdb re-called the immunoSEQ multiplex PCR reads, giving one row per CDR3 protein. The profile covers 250,000 to 300,000 distinct CDR3 sequences, with about 89% appearing a single time and approximately 0.2% taken by the ten largest. Negative magnetic isolation gave CD8+ and CD4+ cells; FACS enriched CD8+ TEMRA. V lost 4 bases and J lost 5; bases outside the gene matches: 6. The CDR3 totals 16 residues. CDR1 and CDR2 (germline): SGHDN, FVKESK. As regards this clonotype: What it recognizes is unknown.

This rearrangement joins TRBV14 to TRBJ2-7, with 15 nucleotides matching TRBD2. The TCR sequence derives from a human donor with multiple sclerosis. The sample was CD8+ T cells from PBMCs. The CDR3 region has the DNA TGTGCCAGCAGCCCAGGACTAGCGGGAGGGCCTCACGAGCAGTACTTC. Translated: CASSPGLAGGPHEQYF.